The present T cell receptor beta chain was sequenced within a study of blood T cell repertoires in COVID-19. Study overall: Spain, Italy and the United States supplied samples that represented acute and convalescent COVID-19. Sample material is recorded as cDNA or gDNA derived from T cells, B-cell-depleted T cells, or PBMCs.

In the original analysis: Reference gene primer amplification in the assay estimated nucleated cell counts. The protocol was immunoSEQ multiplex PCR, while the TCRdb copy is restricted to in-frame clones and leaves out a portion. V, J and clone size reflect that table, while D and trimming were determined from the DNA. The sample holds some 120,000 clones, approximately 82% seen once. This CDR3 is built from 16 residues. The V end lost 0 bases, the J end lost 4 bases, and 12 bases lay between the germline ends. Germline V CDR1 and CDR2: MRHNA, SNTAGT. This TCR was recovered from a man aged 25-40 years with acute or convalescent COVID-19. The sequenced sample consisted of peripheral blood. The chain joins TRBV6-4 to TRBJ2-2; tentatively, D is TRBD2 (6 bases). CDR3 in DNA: TGTGCCAGCAGTGACTCGCTGGGGGGAGGCACCGGGGAGCTGTTTTTT. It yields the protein CASSDSLGGGTGELFF.